Included here is one T cell receptor beta chain sequence, with context. Its antigen is currently unknown. The junction and the germline gene differ at one end; a read error may be behind it. The data were taken from a study of cytomegalovirus exposure and HLA in healthy donors. This PCR relied on a set of 60 Vbeta primers and 13 Jbeta primers. Clones were sequenced by immunoSEQ multiplex PCR, and TCRdb holds only the in-frame ones, with some missing. This repertoire shows 150,000 to 200,000 clones, 60% to 80% found once; its top ten account for approximately 2.5%. Whole-study findings and limits: Donors belonging to an Asian-associated ancestry cluster reportedly showed fewer N-insertions in productive TCRs than the approximately 700-donor mean, according to what a later analysis found. Confirmation was obtained in vitro that a few CMV-associated chains are specific for CMV antigens.

The V gene's germline CDR1 is SEHNR and CDR2 FQNEAQ (reference sequence). This CDR3 comprises 15 residues. The sequenced sample was PBMCs. The chain combines TRBV7-9 with TRBJ2-7, with TRBD1 matching 9 bases. The TCR originated in a man aged 55 to 69 in good health and CMV-seronegative. CDR3 loop: CASSVATGGFDEQYF. The CDR3, as DNA: TGTGCCAGCAGCGTAGCAACAGGGGGCTTCGACGAGCAGTACTTC. Using reference TRBV7-9 and TRBJ2-7 for the parts outside the CDR3, the full variable domain is DTGVSQNPRHKITKRGQNVTFRCDPISEHNRLYWYRQTLGQGPEFLTYFQNEAQLEKSRLLSDRFSAERPKGSFSTLEIQRTEQGDSAMYLCASSVATGGFDEQYFGPGTRLTVT.